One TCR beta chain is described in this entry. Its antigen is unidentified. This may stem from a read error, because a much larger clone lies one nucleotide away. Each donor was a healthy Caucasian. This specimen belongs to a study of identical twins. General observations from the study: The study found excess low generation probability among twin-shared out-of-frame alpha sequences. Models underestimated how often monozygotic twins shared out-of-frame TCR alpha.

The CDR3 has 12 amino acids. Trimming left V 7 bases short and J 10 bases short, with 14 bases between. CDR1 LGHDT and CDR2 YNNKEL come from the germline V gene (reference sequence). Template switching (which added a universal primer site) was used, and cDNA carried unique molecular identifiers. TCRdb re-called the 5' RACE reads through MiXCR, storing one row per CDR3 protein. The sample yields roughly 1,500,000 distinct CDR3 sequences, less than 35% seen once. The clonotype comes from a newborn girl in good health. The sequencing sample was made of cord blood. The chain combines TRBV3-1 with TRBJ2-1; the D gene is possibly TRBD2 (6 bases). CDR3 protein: CASNLLAKEQFF. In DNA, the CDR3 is TGTGCCAGCAACCTACTAGCCAAGGAGCAGTTCTTC.